This is a list of T cell receptor beta chains from one sample in a study of blood T cell repertoires in COVID-19. The assay was immunoSEQ multiplex PCR, and TCRdb's table has in-frame clones only and misses some. Of some 150,000 clones listed, around nine tenths were seen once; the top ten hold over 2%. Sequencing was done on a sample of peripheral blood. The receptors were gathered from a human donor in a cohort sampled during active COVID-19. Both conserved end residues are part of each CDR3. Each record gives: clone size, J gene, D gene, V gene, CDR3 protein, CDR3 DNA. A D gene is named only where the DNA matches it firmly. For some rows the clone size is stated as once, few or many, or as a class when expanded; others skip it.

- | TRBJ2-7 | - | TRBV2 | CASSGQGIYEQYF | TGTGCCAGCAGTGGGCAGGGTATCTACGAGCAGTACTTC
- | TRBJ2-7 | TRBD1 | TRBV7-9 | CASSLAIGQGVYEQYF | TGTGCCAGCAGCTTAGCGATAGGACAGGGGGTCTACGAGCAGTACTTC
- | TRBJ2-2 | - | TRBV2 | CASSGLGAGELFF | TGTGCCAGCAGTGGTTTGGGCGCCGGGGAGCTGTTTTTT
- | TRBJ1-5 | TRBD1 | TRBV6-6 | CASINAGTGNDQPQHF | TGTGCCAGCATCAATGCCGGGACAGGGAACGATCAGCCCCAGCATTTT
- | TRBJ1-4 | TRBD1 | TRBV6-6 | CASSIPRQGANEKLFF | TGTGCCAGCAGTATACCTAGACAGGGGGCGAATGAAAAACTGTTTTTT
- | TRBJ1-1 | - | TRBV18 | CASSPSAESVGVFF | TGTGCCAGCTCACCCTCCGCAGAATCAGTCGGGGTTTTCTTT
- | TRBJ1-3 | TRBD1 | TRBV5-1 | CASSTGQGSSGNTIYF | TGCGCCAGCAGCACGGGACAGGGAAGCTCTGGAAACACCATATATTTT
- | TRBJ2-3 | - | TRBV19 | CASSMKSVITDTQYF | TGTGCCAGTAGTATGAAGTCAGTGATCACAGATACGCAGTATTTT
- | TRBJ2-7 | - | TRBV7-2 | CASSLPRGTSLYEQYF | TGTGCCAGCAGCCTCCCCCGGGGAACAAGTCTCTACGAGCAGTACTTC
- | TRBJ2-3 | TRBD2 | TRBV27 | CASSLASAGGPTDTQYF | TGTGCCAGCAGTCTGGCGTCTGCGGGAGGGCCCACAGATACGCAGTATTTT
- | TRBJ2-7 | TRBD2 | TRBV6-5 | CASSYRREGRDEQYF | TGTGCCAGCAGTTACCGGCGGGAGGGCCGCGACGAGCAGTACTTC
- | TRBJ2-7 | - | TRBV5-1 | CASSDLGTTSYEQYF | TGCGCCAGCAGCGACCTGGGGACAACGTCCTACGAGCAGTACTTC
- | TRBJ2-7 | - | TRBV18 | CASSPNPIQGWQYF | TGTGCCAGCTCACCAAACCCCATACAGGGTTGGCAGTACTTC
- | TRBJ2-5 | - | TRBV2 | CASSPPSGRQETQYF | TGTGCCAGCAGTCCCCCGAGCGGACGCCAAGAGACCCAGTACTTC
- | TRBJ2-7 | TRBD2 | TRBV5-4 | CASSPGGFSTYEQYF | TGTGCCAGCAGCCCGGGGGGTTTCAGTACCTACGAGCAGTACTTC
few | TRBJ2-7 | TRBD2 | TRBV19 | CASSISGREQYF | TGTGCCAGTAGTATTTCCGGGAGGGAGCAGTACTTC
- | TRBJ2-6 | - | TRBV28 | CASSYWPRESAGANVLTF | TGTGCCAGCAGCTACTGGCCCAGGGAATCGGCTGGGGCCAACGTCCTGACTTTC